The clone carrying this TCR beta chain has just a few counts. What it binds is unknown. What was sequenced were expressed TCRB transcripts, since all of the isolated RNA had been reverse transcribed. Generated by immunoSEQ multiplex PCR, the TCRdb table keeps only in-frame clones and is missing some. This sample has some 44,000 clones, with approximately 48% found just once. The data are from a study of beta chain features in type 1 diabetes. Trimming left V 5 bases short and J 8 bases short, with 13 bases between. The CDR3 totals 13 residues. The germline V gene has CDR1 MNHNY and CDR2 SVGAGI (reference sequence). Findings of the study overall: Although PCR might favor shorter templates, it would do so equally in patients and controls. Naive, central memory and Treg TCRB repertoires appeared more alike in patients than in healthy donors.

This chain uses TRBV6-6 with TRBJ2-1; a weak D match, TRBD1 (6 bases). Sequenced material: stem cell memory CD4+ T cells from blood. The receptor comes from a woman younger than 45 in good health. The CDR3: CASSQHRDDEQFF. In DNA form, the CDR3 reads TGTGCCAGCAGTCAACACAGGGACGATGAGCAGTTCTTC.